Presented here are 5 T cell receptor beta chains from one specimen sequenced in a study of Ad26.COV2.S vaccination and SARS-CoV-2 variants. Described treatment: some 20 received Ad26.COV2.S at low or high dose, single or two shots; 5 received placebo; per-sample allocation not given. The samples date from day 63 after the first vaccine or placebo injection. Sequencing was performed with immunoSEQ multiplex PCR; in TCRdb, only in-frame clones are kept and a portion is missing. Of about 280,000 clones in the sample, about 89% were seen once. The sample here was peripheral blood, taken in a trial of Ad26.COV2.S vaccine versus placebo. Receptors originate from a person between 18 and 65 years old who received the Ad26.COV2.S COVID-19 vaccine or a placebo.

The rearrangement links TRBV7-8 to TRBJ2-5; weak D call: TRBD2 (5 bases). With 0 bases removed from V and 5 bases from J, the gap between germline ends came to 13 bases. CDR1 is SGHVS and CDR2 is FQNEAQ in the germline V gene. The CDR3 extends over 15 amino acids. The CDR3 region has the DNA TGTGCCAGCAGCTTAGCGCAGAGGGCCAGGGAGACCCAGTACTTC. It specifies CASSLAQRARETQYF. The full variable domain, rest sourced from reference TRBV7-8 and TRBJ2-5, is GAGVSQSPRYKVAKRGQDVALRCDPISGHVSLFWYQQALGQGPEFLTYFQNEAQLDKSGLPSDRFFAERPEGSVSTLKIQRTQQEDSAVYLCASSLAQRARETQYFGPGTRLLVL.

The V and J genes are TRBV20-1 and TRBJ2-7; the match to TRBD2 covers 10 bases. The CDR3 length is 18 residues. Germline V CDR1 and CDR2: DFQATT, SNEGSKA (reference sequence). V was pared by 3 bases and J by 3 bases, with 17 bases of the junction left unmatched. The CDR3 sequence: CSASRGRTSGTIFYEQYF. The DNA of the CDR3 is TGCAGTGCTAGTAGGGGGAGAACTAGCGGGACCATATTCTACGAGCAGTACTTC.

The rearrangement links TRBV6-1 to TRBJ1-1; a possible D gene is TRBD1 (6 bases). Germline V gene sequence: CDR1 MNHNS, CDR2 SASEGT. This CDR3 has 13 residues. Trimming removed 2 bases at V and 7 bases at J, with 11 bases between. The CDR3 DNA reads TGTGCCAGCAGTGAAACAGGGCAAGGTGAAGCTTTCTTT. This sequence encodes CASSETGQGEAFF.

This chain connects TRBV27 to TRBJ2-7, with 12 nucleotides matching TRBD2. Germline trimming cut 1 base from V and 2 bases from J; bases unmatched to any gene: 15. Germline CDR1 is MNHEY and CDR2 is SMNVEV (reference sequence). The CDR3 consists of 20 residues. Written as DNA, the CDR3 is TGTGCCAGCAGTTTATACCCCCCCCCTAGCGGGAGGGTTTCCCCCTACGAGCAGTACTTC. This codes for CASSLYPPPSGRVSPYEQYF.

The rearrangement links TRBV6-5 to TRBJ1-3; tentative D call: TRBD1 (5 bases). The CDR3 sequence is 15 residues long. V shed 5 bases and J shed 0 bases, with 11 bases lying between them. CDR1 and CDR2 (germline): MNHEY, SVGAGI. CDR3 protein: CASSRDLSSGNTIYF. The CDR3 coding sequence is TGTGCCAGCAGTAGGGACCTCAGCTCTGGAAACACCATATATTTT.